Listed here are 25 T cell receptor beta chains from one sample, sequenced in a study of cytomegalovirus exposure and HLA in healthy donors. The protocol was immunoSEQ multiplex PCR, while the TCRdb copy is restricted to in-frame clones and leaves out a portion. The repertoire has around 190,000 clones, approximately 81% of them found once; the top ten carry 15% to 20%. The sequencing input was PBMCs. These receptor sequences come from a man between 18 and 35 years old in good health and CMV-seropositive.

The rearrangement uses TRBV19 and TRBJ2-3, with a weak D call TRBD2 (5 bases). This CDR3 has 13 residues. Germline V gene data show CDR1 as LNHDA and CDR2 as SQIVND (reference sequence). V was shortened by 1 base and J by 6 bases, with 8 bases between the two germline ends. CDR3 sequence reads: CASSIVEGDTQYF. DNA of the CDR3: TGTGCCAGTAGTATAGTCGAGGGCGATACGCAGTATTTT. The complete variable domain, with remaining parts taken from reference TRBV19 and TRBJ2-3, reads DGGITQSPKYLFRKEGQNVTLSCEQNLNHDAMYWYRQDPGQGLRLIYYSQIVNDFQKGDIAEGYSVSREKKESFPLTVTSAQKNPTAFYLCASSIVEGDTQYFGPGTRLTVL.

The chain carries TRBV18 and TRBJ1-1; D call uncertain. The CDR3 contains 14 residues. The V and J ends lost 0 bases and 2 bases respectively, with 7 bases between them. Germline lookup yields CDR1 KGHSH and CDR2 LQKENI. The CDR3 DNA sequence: TGTGCCAGCTCACCACCGGGAGCTAACACTGAAGCTTTCTTT. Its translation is CASSPPGANTEAFF.

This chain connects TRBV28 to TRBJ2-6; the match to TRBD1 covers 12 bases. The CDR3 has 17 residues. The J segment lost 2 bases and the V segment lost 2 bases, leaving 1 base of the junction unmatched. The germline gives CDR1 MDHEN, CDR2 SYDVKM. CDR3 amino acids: CASSLGDRGPGANVLTF. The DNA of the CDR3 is TGTGCCAGCAGTTTAGGGGACAGGGGGCCTGGGGCCAACGTCCTGACTTTC.

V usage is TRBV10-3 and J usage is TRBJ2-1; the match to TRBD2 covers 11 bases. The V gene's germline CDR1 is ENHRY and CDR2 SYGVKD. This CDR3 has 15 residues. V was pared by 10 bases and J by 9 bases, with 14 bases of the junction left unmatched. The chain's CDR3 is CATRYGLAGEGEQFF. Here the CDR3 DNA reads TGTGCCACTCGCTACGGACTAGCGGGTGAGGGTGAGCAGTTCTTC.

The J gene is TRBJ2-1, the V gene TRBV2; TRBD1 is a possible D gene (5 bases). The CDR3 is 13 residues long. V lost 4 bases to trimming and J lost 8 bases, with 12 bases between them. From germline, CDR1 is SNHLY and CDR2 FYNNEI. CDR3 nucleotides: TGTGCCAGCAGTGTTTCACAAGGGGATGAGCAGTTCTTC. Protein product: CASSVSQGDEQFF.

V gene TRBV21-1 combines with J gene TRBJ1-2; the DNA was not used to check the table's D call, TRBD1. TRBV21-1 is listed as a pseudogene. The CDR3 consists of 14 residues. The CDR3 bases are TGTGCCAGCAGCTATGACAGGGGGCTAGAGGGCTACACCTTC. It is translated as CASSYDRGLEGYTF.

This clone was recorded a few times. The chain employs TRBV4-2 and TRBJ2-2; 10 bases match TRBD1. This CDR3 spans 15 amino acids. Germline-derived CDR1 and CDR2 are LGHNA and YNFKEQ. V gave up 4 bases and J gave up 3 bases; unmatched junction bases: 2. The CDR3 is CASSPGTGDTGELFF. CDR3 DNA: TGTGCCAGCAGCCCCGGGACAGGGGACACCGGGGAGCTGTTTTTT.

CDR3 DNA: TGTGCCAGTAGTATTTCACAGGATGTATACAATGAGCAGTTCTTC. Amino acids: CASSISQDVYNEQFF. The chain uses TRBV19 and TRBJ2-1, with D maybe TRBD1 (5 bases). CDR1 is LNHDA, CDR2 SQIVND, per germline (reference sequence). The CDR3 is 15 residues long. V was clipped by 3 bases and J by 4 bases, with 13 bases between them.

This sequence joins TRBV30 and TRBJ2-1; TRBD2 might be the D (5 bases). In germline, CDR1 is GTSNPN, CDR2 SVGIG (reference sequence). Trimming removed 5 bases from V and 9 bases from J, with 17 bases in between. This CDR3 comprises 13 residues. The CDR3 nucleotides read TGTGCCTGGGGACTGGTTGAAGGCGGTGAGCAGTTCTTC. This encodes CAWGLVEGGEQFF.

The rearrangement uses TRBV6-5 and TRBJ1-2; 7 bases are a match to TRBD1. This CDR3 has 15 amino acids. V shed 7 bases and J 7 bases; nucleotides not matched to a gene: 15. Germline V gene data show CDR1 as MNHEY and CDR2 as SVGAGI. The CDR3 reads CASTTMGQPPGGYTF. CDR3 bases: TGTGCCAGCACCACCATGGGACAGCCACCCGGTGGCTACACCTTC.

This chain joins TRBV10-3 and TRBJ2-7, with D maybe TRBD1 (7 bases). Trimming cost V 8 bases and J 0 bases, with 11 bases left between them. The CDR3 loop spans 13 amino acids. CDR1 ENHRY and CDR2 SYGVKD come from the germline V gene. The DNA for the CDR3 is TGTGCCATCGCAGGGGGGAACTCCTACGAGCAGTACTTC. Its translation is CAIAGGNSYEQYF.

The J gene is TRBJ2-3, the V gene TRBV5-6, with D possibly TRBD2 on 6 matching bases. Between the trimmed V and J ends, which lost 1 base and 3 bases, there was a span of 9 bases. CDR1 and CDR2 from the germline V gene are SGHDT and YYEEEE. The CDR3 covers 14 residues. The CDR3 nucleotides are TGTGCCAGCAGCTTGAAGGGAGGAACAGATACGCAGTATTTT. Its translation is CASSLKGGTDTQYF.

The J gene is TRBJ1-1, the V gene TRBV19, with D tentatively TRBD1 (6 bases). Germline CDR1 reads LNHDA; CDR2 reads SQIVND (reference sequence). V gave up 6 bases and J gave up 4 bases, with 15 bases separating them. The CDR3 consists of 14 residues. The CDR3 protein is CASSVGGAVTEAFF. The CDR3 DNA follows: TGTGCCAGTAGCGTCGGGGGGGCGGTCACTGAAGCTTTCTTT.

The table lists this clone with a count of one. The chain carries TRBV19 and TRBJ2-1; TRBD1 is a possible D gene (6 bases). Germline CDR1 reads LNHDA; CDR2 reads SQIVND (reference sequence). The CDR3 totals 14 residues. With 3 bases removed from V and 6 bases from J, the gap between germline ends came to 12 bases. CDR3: CASSIDGTSNEQFF. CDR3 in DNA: TGTGCCAGTAGTATCGACGGGACATCCAATGAGCAGTTCTTC.

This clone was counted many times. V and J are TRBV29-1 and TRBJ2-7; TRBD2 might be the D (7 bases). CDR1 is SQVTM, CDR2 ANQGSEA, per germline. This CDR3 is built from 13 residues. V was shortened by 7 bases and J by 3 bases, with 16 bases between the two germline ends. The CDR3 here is CSGASGDNYEQYF. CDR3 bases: TGCAGCGGGGCCAGCGGGGACAACTACGAGCAGTACTTC.

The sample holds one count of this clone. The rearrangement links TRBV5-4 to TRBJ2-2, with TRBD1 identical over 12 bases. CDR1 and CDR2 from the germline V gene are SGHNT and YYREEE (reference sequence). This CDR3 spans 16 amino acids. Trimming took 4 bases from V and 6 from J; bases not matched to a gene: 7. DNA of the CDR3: TGTGCCAGCAGCCGCTTGGGACAGGGGGCCGCCGGGGAGCTGTTTTTT. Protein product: CASSRLGQGAAGELFF. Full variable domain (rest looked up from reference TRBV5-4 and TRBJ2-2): ETGVTQSPTHLIKTRGQQVTLRCSSQSGHNTVSWYQQALGQGPQFIFQYYREEENGRGNFPPRFSGLQFPNYSSELNVNALELDDSALYLCASSRLGQGAAGELFFGEGSRLTVL.

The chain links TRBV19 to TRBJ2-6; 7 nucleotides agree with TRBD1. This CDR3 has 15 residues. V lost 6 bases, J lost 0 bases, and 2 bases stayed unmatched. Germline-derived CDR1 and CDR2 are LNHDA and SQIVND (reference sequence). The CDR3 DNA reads TGTGCCAGTAGCCGGGACAGCTCTGGGGCCAACGTCCTGACTTTC. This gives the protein CASSRDSSGANVLTF.

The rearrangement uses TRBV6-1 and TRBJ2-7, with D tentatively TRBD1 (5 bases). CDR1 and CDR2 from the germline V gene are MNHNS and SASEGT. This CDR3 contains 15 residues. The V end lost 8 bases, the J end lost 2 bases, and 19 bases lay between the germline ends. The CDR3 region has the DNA TGTGCCAGCTCAGCAGGTCCAGGGCAGGCCTACGAGCAGTACTTC. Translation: CASSAGPGQAYEQYF.

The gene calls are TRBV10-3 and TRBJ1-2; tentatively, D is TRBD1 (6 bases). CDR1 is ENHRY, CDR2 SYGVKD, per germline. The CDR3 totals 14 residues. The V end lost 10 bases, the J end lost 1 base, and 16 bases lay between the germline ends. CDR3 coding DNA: TGTGCCACCGAGGAGGGGGGGTTTAACTATGGCTACACCTTC. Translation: CATEEGGFNYGYTF.

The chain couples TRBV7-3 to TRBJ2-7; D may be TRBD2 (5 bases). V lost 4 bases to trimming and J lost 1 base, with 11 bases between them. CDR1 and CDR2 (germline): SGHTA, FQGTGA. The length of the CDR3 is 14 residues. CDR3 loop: CASSSIGGSYEQYF. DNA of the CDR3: TGTGCCAGCAGCTCAATCGGCGGGTCCTACGAGCAGTACTTC. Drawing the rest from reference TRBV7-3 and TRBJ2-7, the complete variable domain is GAGVSQTPSNKVTEKGKYVELRCDPISGHTALYWYRQSLGQGPEFLIYFQGTGAADDSGLPNDRFFAVRPEGSVSTLKIQRTERGDSAVYLCASSSIGGSYEQYFGPGTRLTVT.

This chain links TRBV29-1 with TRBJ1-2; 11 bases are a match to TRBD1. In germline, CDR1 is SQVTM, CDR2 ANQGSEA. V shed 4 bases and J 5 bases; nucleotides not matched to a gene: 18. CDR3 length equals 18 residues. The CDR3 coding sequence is TGCAGCGTTGCGGGTTCTTCGGACAGGGGGCGCCGGTGGTATGGCTACACCTTC. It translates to CSVAGSSDRGRRWYGYTF.

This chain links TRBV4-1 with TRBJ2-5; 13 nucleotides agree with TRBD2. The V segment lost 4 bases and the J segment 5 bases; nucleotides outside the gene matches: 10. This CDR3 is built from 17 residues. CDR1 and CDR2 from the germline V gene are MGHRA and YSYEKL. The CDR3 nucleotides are TGCGCCAGCAGCCCACGGACTAGCGGGGGAGGCCGGGAGACCCAGTACTTC. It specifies CASSPRTSGGGRETQYF.

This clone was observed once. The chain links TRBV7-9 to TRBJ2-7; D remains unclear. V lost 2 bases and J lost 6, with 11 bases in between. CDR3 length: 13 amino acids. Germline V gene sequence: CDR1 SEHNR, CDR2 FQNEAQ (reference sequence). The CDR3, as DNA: TGTGCCAGCAGCTTAAACCATGGCGGCGAGCAGTACTTC. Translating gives CASSLNHGGEQYF.

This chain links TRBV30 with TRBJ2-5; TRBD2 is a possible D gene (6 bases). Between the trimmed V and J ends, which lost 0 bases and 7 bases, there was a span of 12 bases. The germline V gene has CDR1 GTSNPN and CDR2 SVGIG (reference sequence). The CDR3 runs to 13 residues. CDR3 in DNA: TGTGCCTGGAGTGTTGGTACGCGGGGGACCCAGTACTTC. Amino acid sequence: CAWSVGTRGTQYF.

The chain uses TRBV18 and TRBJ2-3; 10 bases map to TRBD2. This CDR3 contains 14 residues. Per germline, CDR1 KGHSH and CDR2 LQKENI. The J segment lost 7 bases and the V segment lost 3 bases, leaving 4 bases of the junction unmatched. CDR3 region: CASSPPGLANTQYF. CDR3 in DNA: TGTGCCAGCTCACCTCCGGGACTAGCGAATACGCAGTATTTT.